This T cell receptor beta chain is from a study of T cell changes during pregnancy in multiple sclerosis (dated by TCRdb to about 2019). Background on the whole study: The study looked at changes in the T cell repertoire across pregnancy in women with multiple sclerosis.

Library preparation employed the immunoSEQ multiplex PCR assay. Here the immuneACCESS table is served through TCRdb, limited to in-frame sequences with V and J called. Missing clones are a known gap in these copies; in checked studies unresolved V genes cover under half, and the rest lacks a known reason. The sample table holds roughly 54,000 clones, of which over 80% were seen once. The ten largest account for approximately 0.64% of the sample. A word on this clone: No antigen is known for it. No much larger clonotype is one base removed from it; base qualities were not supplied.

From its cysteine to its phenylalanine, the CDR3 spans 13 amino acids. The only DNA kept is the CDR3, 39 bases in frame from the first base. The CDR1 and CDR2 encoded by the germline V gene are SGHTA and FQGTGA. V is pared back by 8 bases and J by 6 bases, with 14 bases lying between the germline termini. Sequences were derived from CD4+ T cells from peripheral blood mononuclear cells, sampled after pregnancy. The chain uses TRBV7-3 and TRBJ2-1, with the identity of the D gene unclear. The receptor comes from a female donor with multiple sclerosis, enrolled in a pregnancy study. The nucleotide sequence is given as TGTGCCAGCTCATTTGTCGCGGCCAATGAGCAGTTCTTC. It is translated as CASSFVAANEQFF.